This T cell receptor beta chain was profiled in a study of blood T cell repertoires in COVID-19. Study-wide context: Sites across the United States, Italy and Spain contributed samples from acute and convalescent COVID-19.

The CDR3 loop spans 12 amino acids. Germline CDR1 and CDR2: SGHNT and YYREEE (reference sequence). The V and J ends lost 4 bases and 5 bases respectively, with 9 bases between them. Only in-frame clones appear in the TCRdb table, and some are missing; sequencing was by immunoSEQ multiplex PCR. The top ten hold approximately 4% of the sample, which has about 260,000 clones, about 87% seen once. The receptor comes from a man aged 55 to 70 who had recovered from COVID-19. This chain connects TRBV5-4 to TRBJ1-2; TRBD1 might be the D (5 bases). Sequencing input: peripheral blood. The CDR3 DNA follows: TGTGCCAGCAGCGCAACAGGATATGGCTACACCTTC. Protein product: CASSATGYGYTF.